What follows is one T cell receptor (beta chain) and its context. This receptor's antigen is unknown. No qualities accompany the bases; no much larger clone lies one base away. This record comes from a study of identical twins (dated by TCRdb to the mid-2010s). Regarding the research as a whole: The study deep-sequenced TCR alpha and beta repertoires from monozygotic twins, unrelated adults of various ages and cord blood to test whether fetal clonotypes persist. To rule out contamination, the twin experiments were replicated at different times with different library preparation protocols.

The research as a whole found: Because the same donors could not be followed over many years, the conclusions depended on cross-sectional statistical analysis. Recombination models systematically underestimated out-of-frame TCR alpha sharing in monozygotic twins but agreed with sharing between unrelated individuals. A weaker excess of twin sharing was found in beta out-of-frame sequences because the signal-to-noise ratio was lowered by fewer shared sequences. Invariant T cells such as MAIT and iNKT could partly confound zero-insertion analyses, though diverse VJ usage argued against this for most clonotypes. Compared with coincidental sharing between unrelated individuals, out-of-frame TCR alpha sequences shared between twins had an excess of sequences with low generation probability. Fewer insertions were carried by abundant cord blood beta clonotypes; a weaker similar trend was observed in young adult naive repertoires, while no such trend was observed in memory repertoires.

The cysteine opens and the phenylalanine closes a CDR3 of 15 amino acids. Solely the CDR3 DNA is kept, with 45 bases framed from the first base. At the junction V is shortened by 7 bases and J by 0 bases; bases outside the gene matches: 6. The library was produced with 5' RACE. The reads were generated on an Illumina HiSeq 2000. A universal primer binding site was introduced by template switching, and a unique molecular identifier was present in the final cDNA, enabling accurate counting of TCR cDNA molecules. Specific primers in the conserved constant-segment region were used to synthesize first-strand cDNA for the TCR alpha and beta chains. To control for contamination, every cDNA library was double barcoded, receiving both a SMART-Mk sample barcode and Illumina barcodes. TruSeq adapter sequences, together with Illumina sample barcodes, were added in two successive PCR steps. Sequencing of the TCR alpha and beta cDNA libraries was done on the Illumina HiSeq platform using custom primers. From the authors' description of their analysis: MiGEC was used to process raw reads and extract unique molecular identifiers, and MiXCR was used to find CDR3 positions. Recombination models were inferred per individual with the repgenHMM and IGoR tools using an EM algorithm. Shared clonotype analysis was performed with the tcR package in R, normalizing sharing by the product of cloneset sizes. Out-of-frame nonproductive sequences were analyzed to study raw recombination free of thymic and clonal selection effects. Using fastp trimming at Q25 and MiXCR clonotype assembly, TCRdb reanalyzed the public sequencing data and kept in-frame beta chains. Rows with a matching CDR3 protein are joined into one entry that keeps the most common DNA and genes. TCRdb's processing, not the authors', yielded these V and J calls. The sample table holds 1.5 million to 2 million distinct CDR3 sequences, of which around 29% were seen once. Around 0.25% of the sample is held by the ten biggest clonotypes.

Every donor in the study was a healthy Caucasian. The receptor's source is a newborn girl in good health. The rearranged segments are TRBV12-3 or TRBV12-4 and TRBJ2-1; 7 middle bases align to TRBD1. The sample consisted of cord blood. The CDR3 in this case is CASIRRGSSYNEQFF. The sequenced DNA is TGTGCCAGCATCCGCAGGGGGAGCTCCTACAATGAGCAGTTCTTC.